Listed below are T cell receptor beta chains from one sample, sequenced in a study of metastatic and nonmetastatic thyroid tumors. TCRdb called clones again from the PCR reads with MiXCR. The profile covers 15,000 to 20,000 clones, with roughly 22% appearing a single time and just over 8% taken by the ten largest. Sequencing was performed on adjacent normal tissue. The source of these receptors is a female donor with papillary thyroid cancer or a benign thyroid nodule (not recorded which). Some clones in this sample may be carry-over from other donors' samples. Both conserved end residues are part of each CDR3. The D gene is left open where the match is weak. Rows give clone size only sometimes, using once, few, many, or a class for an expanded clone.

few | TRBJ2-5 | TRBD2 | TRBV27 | CASTIGREQETQYF | TGTGCCAGCACCATAGGGAGGGAGCAAGAGACCCAGTACTTC
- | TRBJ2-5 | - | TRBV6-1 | CASSRQQGGTQYF | TGTGCCAGCAGCAGGCAGCAAGGGGGGACCCAGTACTTC
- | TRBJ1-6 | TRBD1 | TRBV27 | CASSLDRRDSPLHF | TGTGCCAGCAGCCTGGACAGGCGTGATTCACCCCTCCACTTT
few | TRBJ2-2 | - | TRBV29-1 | CSVDPGPTGELFF | TGCAGCGTTGACCCGGGGCCAACCGGGGAGCTGTTTTTT
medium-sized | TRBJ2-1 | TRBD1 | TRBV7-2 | CASSYSRDSYNEQFF | TGTGCCAGCAGCTACTCCCGGGACAGCTACAATGAGCAGTTCTTC
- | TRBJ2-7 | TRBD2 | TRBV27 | CGWCPLAGAYEQYF | TGTGGGTGGTGTCCACTAGCGGGAGCCTACGAGCAGTACTTC
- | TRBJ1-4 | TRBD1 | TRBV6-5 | CASSYTDRVYEKLFF | TGTGCCAGCAGTTACACCGACAGGGTCTATGAAAAACTGTTTTTT
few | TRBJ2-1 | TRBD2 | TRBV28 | CASTLGAGGFGEQFF | TGTGCCAGCACCTTGGGAGCGGGGGGATTCGGTGAGCAGTTCTTC
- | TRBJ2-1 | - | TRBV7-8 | CASSLGARAYNGQFF | TGTGCCAGCAGCTTAGGGGCCAGAGCATACAATGGGCAGTTCTTC
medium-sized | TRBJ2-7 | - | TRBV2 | CASKGGSSYEQYF | TGTGCCAGCAAGGGGGGGAGCTCCTACGAGCAGTACTTC
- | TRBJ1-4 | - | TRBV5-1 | CASSLGWTREKLFF | TGCGCCAGCAGCTTGGGTTGGACACGTGAAAAACTGTTTTTT
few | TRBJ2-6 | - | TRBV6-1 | CASSETFSGANVLTF | TGTGCCAGCAGTGAGACCTTCTCTGGGGCCAACGTCCTGACTTTC
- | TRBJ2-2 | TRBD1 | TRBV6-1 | CASSQPGQGIVTGELFF | TGTGCCAGCAGTCAACCGGGACAGGGAATAGTTACCGGGGAGCTGTTTTTT
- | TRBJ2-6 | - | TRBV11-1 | CASSSYLDSGANVLTF | TGTGCCAGCAGCTCGTATCTTGACTCTGGGGCCAACGTCCTGACTTTC
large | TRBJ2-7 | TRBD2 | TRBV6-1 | CASSLAGLTAGEQYF | TGTGCCAGCAGCCTCGCGGGACTAACGGCCGGGGAGCAGTACTTC
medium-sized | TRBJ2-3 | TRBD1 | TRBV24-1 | CATSDWTGERDTQYF | TGTGCCACCAGTGATTGGACAGGGGAAAGAGATACGCAGTATTTT
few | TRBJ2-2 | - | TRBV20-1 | CSARPRIRGARGELFF | TGCAGTGCTAGACCCCGGATACGGGGGGCCCGCGGGGAGCTGTTTTTT
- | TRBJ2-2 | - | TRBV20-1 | CSARDFFATGELFF | TGCAGTGCTAGAGATTTCTTCGCCACCGGGGAGCTGTTTTTT
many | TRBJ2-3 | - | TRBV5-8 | CASSLPGHTDTQYF | TGTGCCAGCAGCTTGCCGGGGCATACAGATACGCAGTATTTT
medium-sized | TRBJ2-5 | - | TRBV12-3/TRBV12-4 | CASNTRRDFKETQYF | TGTGCCAGCAATACCCGCCGGGACTTTAAAGAGACCCAGTACTTC
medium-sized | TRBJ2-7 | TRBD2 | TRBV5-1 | CASSWGSGASSYEQYF | TGCGCCAGCAGCTGGGGTAGCGGGGCGAGCTCCTACGAGCAGTACTTC
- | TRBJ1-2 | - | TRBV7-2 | CASSPSYNYGFIF | TGTGCAAGCAGCCCTTCGTATAACTATGGCTTCATCTTC
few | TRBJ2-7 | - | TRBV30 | CAWSLTGGEQYF | TGTGCCTGGAGTTTAACGGGTGGCGAGCAGTACTTC
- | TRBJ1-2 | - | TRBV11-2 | CASSLGGDHYTF | TGTGCCAGCAGCTTAGGTGGGGACCACTACACCTTC
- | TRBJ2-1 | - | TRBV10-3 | CAISESGLASSYNEQFF | TGTGCCATCAGTGAGTCGGGACTGGCAAGCTCCTACAATGAGCAGTTCTTC
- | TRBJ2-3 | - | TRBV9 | CAGSGNTDTQYF | TGTGCCGGCAGCGGTAACACAGATACGCAGTATTTT
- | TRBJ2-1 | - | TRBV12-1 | CASSLSPPGLAVSSYNEQFF | TGTGCCAGCAGTCTTTCCCCTCCGGGACTAGCGGTTAGCTCCTACAATGAGCAGTTCTTC
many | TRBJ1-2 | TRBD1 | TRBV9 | CASSAAGTAYGYTF | TGTGCCAGCAGCGCAGCCGGGACAGCCTATGGCTACACCTTC
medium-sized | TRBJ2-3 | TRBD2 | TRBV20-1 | CSATPTSGSWSTDTQYF | TGCAGTGCCACTCCGACTAGCGGGAGTTGGAGCACAGATACGCAGTATTTT
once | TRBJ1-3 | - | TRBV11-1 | CASSLAGASGNTIYF | TGTGCCAGCAGCTTAGCCGGGGCCTCTGGAAACACCATATATTTT
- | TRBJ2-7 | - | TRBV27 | CASKPAGSSARYYEQYF | TGTGCCAGCAAACCGGCGGGGTCTAGCGCCAGGTACTACGAGCAGTACTTC
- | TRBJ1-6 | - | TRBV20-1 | CSAPRAGTLHF | TGCAGTGCGCCCAGGGCTGGGACCCTCCACTTT
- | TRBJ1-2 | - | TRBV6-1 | CASLPPINYGYTF | TGTGCCAGCCTCCCCCCGATTAACTATGGCTACACCTTC
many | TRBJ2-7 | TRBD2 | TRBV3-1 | CASRVTSGNSYEQYF | TGTGCCAGCAGAGTGACTAGCGGGAACTCCTACGAGCAGTACTTC
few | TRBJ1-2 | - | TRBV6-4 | CASSPRGGDYGYTF | TGTGCCAGCAGCCCCAGGGGCGGGGATTATGGCTACACCTTC
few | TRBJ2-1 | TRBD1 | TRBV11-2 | CASSRDRGRNEQFF | TGTGCCAGCAGCCGGGACAGGGGTAGGAATGAGCAGTTCTTC
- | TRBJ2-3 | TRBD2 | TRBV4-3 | CASSQETSGYTDTQYF | TGCGCCAGCAGCCAAGAAACTAGCGGTTACACAGATACGCAGTATTTT